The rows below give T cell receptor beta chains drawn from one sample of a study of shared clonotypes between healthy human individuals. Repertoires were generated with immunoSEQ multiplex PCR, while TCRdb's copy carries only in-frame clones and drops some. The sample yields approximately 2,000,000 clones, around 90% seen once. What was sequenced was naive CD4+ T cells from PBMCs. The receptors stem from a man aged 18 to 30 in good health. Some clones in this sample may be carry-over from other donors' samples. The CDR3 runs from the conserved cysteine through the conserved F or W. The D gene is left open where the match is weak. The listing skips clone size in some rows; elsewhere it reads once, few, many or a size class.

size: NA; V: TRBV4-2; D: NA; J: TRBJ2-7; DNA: TGTGCCAGCAGCCAAGGGGGAACCTACGAGCAGTACTTC; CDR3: CASSQGGTYEQYF
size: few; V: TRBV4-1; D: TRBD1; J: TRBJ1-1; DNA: TGCGCCAGCAGTCCCTATCAGGGGGCTGGTGAAGCTTTCTTT; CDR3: CASSPYQGAGEAFF
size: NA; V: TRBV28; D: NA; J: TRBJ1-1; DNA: TGTGCCAGCAGTTTATTGGACAGACACACTGAAGCTTTCTTT; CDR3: CASSLLDRHTEAFF
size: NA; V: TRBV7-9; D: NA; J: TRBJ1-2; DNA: TGTGCCAGCAGCTTAGGGCAGGGCCATGGCTACACCTTC; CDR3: CASSLGQGHGYTF
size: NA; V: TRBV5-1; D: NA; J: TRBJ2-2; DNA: TGCGCCAGCAGCTTGTGGGACGCCCCTAGGAACACCGGGGAGCTGTTTTTT; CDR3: CASSLWDAPRNTGELFF
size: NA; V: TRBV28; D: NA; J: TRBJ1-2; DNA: TGTGCCAGCAGTTTGCCCCAGGGTGGGGGTTACACCTTC; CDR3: CASSLPQGGGYTF
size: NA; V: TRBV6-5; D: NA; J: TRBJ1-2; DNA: TGTGCCAGCAGCCTACCGGACAGATTCTATGGCTACACCTTC; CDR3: CASSLPDRFYGYTF
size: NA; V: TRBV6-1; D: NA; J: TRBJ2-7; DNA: TGTGCCAGCAGTTTGGGGTACGAGCAGTACTTC; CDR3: CASSLGYEQYF
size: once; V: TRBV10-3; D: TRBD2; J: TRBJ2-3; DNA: TGTGCCATCAGTGGGGCGGAACTAGCGGGAGGGGAGGCCCGGGATACGCAGTATTTT; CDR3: CAISGAELAGGEARDTQYF
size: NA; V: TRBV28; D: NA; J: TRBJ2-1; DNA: TGTGCCAGCAGTGCACCCTACAATGAGCAGTTCTTC; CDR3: CASSAPYNEQFF
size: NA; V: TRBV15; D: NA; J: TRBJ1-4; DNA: TGTGCCACCAGCAGAGATCTCAAGGCGGAAAAACTGTTTTTT; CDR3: CATSRDLKAEKLFF
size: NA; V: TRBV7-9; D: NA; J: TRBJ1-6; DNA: TGTGCCAGCAGCTCAGGCCCCCTATCGAATTCACCCCTCCACTTT; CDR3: CASSSGPLSNSPLHF
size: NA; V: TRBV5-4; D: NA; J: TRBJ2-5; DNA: TGTGCCAGCAGCGCCTTGTGGGGGGCTGACGAGACCCAGTACTTC; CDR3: CASSALWGADETQYF
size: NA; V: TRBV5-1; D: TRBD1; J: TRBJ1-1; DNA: TGCGCCAGCAGCCGAGACAGGGGGCGAGACACTGAAGCTTTCTTT; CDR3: CASSRDRGRDTEAFF
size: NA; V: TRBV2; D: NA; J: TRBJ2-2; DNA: TGTGCCAGCGGCAGGGTGGCTCGCCTGGCGGCGCGGACCGGGGAGCTGTTTTTT; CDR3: CASGRVARLAARTGELFF
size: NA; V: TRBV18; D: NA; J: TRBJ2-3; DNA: TGTGCCAGCTCAGCCGACCAACGTTGGGATACGCAGTATTTT; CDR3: CASSADQRWDTQYF
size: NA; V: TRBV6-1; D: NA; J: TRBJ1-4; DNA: TGTGCCAGCAGTGTACAGGAAACTAATGAAAAACTGTTTTTT; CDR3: CASSVQETNEKLFF
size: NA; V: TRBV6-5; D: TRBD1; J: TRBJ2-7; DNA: TGTGCCAGCAGTTACAGGAGGACAGGGGCCTACGAGCAGTACTTC; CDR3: CASSYRRTGAYEQYF
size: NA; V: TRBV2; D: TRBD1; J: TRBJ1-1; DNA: TGTGCCAGCAGACCCGGACAGGAGAACACTGAAGCTTTCTTT; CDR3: CASRPGQENTEAFF
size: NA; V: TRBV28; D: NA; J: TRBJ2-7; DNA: TGTGCCAGCAGAACCGGGACACCGAACCTCGAGCAGTACTTC; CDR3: CASRTGTPNLEQYF
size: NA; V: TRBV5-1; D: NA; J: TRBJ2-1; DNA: TGCGCCAGCAGACCCGGGGTAGCGGATTACAATGAGCAGTTCTTC; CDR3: CASRPGVADYNEQFF
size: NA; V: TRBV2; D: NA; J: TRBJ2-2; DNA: TGTGCCACCCAGAAGGACAGGAACACCGGGGAGCTGTTTTTT; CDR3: CATQKDRNTGELFF
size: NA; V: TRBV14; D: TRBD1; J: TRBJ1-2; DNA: TGTGCCAGCAGCCGCATACAGGGGGCGTCTGGAGGCTACACCTTC; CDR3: CASSRIQGASGGYTF
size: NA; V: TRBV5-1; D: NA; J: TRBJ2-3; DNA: TGCGCCAGCCGCTCCCCGGCGGACACAGATACGCAGTATTTT; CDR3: CASRSPADTDTQYF
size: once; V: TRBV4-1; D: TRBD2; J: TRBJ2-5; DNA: TGCGCCAGCAGCCACCCTCCAACTAGCGGGAGGCTGGAGACCCAGTACTTC; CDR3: CASSHPPTSGRLETQYF
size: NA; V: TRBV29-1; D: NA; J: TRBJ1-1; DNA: TGCAGCGTGGAGGGGATACAGGGCGGGAACACTGAAGCTTTCTTT; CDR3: CSVEGIQGGNTEAFF
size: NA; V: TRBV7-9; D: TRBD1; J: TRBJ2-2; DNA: TGTGCCAGCAGCACAGGGGGGACCGGGGAGCTGTTTTTT; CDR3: CASSTGGTGELFF
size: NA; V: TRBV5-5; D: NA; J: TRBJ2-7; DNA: TGTGCCAGCAGCATACGGCCTAGGGACACATCCTCCTACGAGCAGTACTTC; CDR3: CASSIRPRDTSSYEQYF
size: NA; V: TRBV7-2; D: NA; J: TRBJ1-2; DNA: TGTGCCAGCAGCTACACTACAGGTACAGGCTACACCTTC; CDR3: CASSYTTGTGYTF
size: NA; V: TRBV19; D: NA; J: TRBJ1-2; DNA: TGTGCCAGTACGCTGGGTACCGGCTACACCTTC; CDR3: CASTLGTGYTF
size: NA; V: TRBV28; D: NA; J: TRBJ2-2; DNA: TGTGCCAGCAGTCCCATCTTTCCAGGGAACACCGGGGAGCTGTTTTTT; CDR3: CASSPIFPGNTGELFF
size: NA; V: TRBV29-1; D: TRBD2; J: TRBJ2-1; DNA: TGCAGCGGGGGAGGGGCAGGGAATGAGCAGTTCTTC; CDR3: CSGGGAGNEQFF
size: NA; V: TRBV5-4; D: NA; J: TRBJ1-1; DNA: TGTGCCAGCAGCTTGGCCGGAACGGGTGAAGCTTTCTTT; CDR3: CASSLAGTGEAFF
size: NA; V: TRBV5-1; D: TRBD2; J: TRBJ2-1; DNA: TGCGCCAGCAGCCTGACTAGCGGACTGGGTGAGCAGTTCTTC; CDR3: CASSLTSGLGEQFF
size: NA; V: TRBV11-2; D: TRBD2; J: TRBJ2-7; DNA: TGTGCCAGCAGCATTGGGACTAGCGGGACTTACGAGCAGTACTTC; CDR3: CASSIGTSGTYEQYF
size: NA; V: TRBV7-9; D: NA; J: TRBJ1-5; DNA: TGTGCCAGCAGCTTAAGGGGGGGTCAGCCCCAGCATTTT; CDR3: CASSLRGGQPQHF
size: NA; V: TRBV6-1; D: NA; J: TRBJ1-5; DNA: TGTGCCAGCAGTGAAGAAGGGTGGAGGGGGTGGCATTTT; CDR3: CASSEEGWRGWHF
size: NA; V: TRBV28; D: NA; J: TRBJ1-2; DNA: TGTGCCAGCGCAACAGGGTCCTATGGCTACACCTTC; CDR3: CASATGSYGYTF
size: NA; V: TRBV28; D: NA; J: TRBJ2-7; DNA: TGTGCCACGCGAACAGGGGGAGGTCCTAGCGGTTTCCCCCGGGAGCAGTACTTC; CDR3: CATRTGGGPSGFPREQYF
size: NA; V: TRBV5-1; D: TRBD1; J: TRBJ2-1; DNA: TGCGCCAGCTCCTCGTTGGGACAGACGCTAAGCTCCTACAATGAGCAGTTCTTC; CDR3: CASSSLGQTLSSYNEQFF
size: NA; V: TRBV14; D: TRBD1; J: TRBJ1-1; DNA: TGTGCCAGCAGCCCCATACAGGGGGCCTTGAACACTGAAGCTTTCTTT; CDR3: CASSPIQGALNTEAFF
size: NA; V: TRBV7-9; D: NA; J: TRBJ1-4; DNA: TGTGCCAGCAGCCGAGGGTCAACTAATGAAAAACTGTTTTTT; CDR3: CASSRGSTNEKLFF
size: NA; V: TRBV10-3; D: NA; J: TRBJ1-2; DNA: TGTGCCATCAGTGAGTCGGAAGGGGGTGGCTACACCTTC; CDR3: CAISESEGGGYTF
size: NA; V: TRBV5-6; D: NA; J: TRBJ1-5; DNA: TGTGCCAGCAGCCAGGGGCTCGACAGGCTGAGCAATCAGCCCCAGCATTTT; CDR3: CASSQGLDRLSNQPQHF
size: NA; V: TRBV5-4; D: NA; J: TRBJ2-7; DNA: TGTGCCAGCAGCTTTAGTAGCGACTCCTACGAGCAGTACTTC; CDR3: CASSFSSDSYEQYF
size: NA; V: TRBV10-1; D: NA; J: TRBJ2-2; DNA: TGCGCCAGCAGTGAAGGTCAGGCCACCGGGGAGCTGTTTTTT; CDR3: CASSEGQATGELFF
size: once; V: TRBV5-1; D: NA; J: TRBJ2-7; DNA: TGCGCCAGCAGCTTCCCTGGGGGCTACGAGCAGTACTTC; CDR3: CASSFPGGYEQYF
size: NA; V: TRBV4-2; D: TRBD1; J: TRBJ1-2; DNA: TGTGCCAGCAGCACGGGACAGCGGACTTTTAACTATGGCTACACCTTC; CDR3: CASSTGQRTFNYGYTF
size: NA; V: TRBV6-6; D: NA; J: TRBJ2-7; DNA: TGTGCCTCGTGTTCGGGTGTACCACGGTTCGAGCAGTACTTC; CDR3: CASCSGVPRFEQYF
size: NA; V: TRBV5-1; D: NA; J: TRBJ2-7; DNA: TGCGCCAGCAGCCTGAATAGGCTGGAGTTGGGCTACGAGCAGTACTTC; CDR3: CASSLNRLELGYEQYF
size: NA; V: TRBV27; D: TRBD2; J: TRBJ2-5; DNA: TGTGCCAGCAGTCCCCTAGCGGGAATTTCAGAGACCCAGTACTTC; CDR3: CASSPLAGISETQYF
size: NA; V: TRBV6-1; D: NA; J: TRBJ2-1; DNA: TGTGCCAGCAGGGAAAACTCCTACAATGAGCAGTTCTTC; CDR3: CASRENSYNEQFF
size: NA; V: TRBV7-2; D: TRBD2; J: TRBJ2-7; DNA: TGTGCCAGCAGCTTAGTTCCTAGCGGGAGAGCAGTCTCCTACGAGCAGTACTTC; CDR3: CASSLVPSGRAVSYEQYF